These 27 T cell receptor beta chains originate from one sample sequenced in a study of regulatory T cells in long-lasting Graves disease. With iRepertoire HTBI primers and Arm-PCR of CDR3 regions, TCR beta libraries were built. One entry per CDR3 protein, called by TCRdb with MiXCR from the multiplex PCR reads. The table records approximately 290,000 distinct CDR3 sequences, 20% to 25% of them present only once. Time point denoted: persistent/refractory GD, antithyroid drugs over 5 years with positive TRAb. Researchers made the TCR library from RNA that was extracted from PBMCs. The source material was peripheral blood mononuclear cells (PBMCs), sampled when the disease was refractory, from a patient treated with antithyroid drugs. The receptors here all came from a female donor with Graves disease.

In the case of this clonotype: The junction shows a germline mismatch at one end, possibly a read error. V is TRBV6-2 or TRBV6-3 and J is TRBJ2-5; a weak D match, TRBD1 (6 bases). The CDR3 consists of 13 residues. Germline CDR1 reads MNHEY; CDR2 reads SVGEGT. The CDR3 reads CVSRPYREETQYF. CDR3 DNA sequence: TGTGTCAGCAGACCATACAGGGAAGAGACCCAGTACTTC.

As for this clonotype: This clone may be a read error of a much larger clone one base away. The DNA for the CDR3 is TGTGCCAGCAGTTATACGACAGGCCAAGGGACCCAGTACTTC. Translating gives CASSYTTGQGTQYF. This sequence joins TRBV6-9 and TRBJ2-5, with a possible D match to TRBD1 (6 bases). The CDR3 runs to 14 residues. Germline-derived CDR1 and CDR2 are MNHGY and SVAAGI.

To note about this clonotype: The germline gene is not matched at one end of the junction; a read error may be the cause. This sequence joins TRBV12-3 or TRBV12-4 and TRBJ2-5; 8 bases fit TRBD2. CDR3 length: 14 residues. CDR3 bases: TGTCCCAGCAACTTGGGACTAGTGGGAGAGACCCAGTACTTC. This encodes CPSNLGLVGETQYF.

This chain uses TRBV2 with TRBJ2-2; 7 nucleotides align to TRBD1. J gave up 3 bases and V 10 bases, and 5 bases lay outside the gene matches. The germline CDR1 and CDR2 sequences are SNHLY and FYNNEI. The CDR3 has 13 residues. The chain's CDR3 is CATGQAYTGELFF. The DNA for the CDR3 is TGTGCCACAGGACAGGCCTACACCGGGGAGCTGTTTTTT.

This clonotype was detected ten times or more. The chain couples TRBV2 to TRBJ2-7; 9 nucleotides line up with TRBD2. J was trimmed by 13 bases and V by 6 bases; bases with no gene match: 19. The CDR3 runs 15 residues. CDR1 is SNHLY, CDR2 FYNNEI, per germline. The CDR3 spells CASSYGLANLRFPYF. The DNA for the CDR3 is TGTGCCAGCAGCTACGGACTAGCGAATTTAAGGTTTCCATACTTC.

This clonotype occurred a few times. CDR3 sequence: CAWRTDIGTEAFF. CDR3 DNA: TGTGCCTGGAGGACTGACATTGGGACTGAAGCTTTCTTT. The chain couples TRBV30 to TRBJ1-1; D call uncertain. Trimming took off 3 bases at V and 5 bases at J, with 13 bases between the two ends. The CDR3 is 13 amino acids. CDR1 is GTSNPN, CDR2 SVGIG, per germline (reference sequence).

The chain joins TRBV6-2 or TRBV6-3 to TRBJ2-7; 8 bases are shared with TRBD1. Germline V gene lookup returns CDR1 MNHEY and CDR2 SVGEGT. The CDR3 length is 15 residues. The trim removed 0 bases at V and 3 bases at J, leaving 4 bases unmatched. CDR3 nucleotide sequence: TGTGCCAGCAGTTACTCGATCGGACAGGGCTACGAGCAGTACTTC. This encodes CASSYSIGQGYEQYF.

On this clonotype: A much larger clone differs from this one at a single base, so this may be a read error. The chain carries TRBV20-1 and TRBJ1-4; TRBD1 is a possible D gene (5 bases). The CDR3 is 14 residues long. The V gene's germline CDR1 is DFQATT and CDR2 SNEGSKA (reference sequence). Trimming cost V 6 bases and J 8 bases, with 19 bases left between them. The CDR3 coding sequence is TGCAGTGCGTCACAAGACAGTCGGGGAGAAAAACTGTTTTTT. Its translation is CSASQDSRGEKLFF.

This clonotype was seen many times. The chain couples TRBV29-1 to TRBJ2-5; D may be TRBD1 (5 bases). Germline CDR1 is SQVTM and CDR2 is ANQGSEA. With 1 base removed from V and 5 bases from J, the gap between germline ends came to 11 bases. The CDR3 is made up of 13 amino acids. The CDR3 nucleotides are TGCAGCGTTGAAGGGGGCCAGCATGAGACCCAGTACTTC. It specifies CSVEGGQHETQYF.

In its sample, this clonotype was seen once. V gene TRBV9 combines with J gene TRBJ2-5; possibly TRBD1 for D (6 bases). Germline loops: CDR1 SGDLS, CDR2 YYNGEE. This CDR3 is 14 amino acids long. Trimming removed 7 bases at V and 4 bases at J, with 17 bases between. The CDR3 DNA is TGTGCCAGCGGCTCAAGACAGGAAGGAGAGACCCAGTACTTC. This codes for CASGSRQEGETQYF.

The CDR3 nucleotides are TGTGCCAGCAGCTTAGAGGGACAGGGATTCTACGAGCAGTACTTC. Translating it yields CASSLEGQGFYEQYF. V is TRBV7-2 and J is TRBJ2-7; 9 nucleotides line up with TRBD1. The CDR3 has 15 residues. CDR1 SGHTA and CDR2 FQGNSA come from the germline V gene. Trimming took 1 base from V and 3 from J; bases not matched to a gene: 4.

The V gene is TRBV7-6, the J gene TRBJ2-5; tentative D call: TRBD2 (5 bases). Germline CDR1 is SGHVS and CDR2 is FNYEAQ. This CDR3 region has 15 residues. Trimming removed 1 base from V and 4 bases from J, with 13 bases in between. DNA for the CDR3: TGTGCCAGCAGCTTAGACTCACCTGGAGGAGAGACCCAGTACTTC. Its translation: CASSLDSPGGETQYF.

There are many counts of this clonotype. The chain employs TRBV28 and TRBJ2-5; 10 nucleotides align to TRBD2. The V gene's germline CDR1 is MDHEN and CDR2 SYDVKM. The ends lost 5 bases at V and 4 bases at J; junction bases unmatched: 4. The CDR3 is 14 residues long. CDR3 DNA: TGTGCCAGCAGTCCTCTAGCGGGAGCAGAGACCCAGTACTTC. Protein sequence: CASSPLAGAETQYF.

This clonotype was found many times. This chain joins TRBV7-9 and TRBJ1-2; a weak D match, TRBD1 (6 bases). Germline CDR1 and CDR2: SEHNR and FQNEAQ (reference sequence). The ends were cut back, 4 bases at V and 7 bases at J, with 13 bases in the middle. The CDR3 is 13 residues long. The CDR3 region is CASSSSTGLGYTF. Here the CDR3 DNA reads TGTGCCAGCAGCTCTTCGACAGGCCTTGGCTACACCTTC.

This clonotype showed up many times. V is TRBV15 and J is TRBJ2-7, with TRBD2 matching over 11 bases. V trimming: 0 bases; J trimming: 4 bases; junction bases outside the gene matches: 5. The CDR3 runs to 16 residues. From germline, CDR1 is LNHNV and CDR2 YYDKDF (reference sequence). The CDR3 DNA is TGTGCCACCAGCAGAGATCTACTAGCGGGAGAATACGAGCAGTACTTC. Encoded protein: CATSRDLLAGEYEQYF.

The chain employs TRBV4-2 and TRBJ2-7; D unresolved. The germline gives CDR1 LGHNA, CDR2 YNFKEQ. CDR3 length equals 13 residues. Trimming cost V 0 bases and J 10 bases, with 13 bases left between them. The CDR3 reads CASSQEDMGDQYF. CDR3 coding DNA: TGTGCCAGCAGCCAAGAAGACATGGGCGACCAGTACTTC.

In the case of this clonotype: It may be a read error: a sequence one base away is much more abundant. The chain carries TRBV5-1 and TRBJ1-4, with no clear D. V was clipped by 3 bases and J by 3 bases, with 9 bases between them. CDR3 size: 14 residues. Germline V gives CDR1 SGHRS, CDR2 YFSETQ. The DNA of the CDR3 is TGCGCCAGCAGCTCCGTTGCAGCTAATGAAAAACTGTTTTTT. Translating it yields CASSSVAANEKLFF.

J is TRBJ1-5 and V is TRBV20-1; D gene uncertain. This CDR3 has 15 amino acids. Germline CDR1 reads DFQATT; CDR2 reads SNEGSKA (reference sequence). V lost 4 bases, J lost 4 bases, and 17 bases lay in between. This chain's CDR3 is CSAIQTGDPNQPQHF. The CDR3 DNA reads TGCAGTGCTATCCAAACCGGGGATCCTAATCAGCCCCAGCATTTT.

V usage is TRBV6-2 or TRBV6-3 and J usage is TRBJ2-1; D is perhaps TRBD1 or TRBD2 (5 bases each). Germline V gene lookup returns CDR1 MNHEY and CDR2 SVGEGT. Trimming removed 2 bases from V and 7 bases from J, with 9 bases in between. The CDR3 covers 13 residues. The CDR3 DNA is TGTGCCAGCAGTTACGGGGACCAGAATGAGCAGTTCTTC. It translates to CASSYGDQNEQFF.

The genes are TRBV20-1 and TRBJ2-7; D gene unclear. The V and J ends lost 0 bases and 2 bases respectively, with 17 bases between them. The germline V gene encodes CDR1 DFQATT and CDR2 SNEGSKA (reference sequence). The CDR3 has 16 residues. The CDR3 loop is CSARDTGPRKTYEQYF. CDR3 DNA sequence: TGCAGTGCTAGAGACACCGGGCCGAGAAAAACCTACGAGCAGTACTTC.

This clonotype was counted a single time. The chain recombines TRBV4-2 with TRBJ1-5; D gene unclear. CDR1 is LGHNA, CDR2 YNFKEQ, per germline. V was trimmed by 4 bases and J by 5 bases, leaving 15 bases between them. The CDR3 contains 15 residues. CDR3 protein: CASSPTGEGHQPQHF. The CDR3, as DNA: TGTGCCAGCAGCCCCACCGGAGAAGGCCATCAGCCCCAGCATTTT.

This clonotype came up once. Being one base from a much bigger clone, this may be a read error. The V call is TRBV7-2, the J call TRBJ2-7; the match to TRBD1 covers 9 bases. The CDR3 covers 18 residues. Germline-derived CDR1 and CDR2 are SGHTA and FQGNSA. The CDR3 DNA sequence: TGTGCCAACAGCTCCCTACGGCCGACAGGGGGAATAGGTCACGAGCAGTACTTC. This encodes CANSSLRPTGGIGHEQYF.

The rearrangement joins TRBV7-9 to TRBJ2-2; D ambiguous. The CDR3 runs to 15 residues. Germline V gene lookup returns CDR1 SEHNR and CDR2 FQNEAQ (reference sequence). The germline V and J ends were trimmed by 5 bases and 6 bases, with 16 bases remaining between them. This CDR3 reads CASSHGANGAGELFF. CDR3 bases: TGTGCCAGCAGCCATGGAGCGAATGGGGCCGGGGAGCTGTTTTTT.

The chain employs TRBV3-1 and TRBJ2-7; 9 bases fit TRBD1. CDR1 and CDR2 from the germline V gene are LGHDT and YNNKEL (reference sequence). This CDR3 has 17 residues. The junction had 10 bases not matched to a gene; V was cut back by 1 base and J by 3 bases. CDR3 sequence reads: CASSQGRGRDRDYEQYF. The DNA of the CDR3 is TGTGCCAGCAGCCAAGGCCGAGGTCGGGACAGGGACTACGAGCAGTACTTC.

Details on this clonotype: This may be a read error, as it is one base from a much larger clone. CDR3 nucleotides: TGTGCCAGCAGCCAATCCGGGGCAGGGGCGGAAGAGCAGTACTTC. Residues: CASSQSGAGAEEQYF. This chain connects TRBV3-1 to TRBJ2-7; a weak D match, TRBD1 (6 bases). V was pared by 2 bases and J by 7 bases, with 18 bases between. Germline CDR1 reads LGHDT; CDR2 reads YNNKEL (reference sequence). The CDR3 is 15 residues long.

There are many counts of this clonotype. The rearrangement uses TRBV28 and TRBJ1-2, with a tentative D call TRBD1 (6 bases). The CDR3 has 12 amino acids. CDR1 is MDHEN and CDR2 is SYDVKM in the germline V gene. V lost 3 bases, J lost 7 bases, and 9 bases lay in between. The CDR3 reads CASSLGARGYTF. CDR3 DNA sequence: TGTGCCAGCAGTTTGGGGGCGCGTGGCTACACCTTC.

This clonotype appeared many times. The CDR3 nucleotides are TGTGCCAGCATAGGGCTAGCGGAAGGCCATGAGCAGTTCTTC. Amino acid sequence: CASIGLAEGHEQFF. The chain couples TRBV7-2 to TRBJ2-1; 7 nucleotides match TRBD2. The V gene's germline CDR1 is SGHTA and CDR2 FQGNSA. The J segment lost 8 bases and the V segment lost 7 bases, leaving 11 bases of the junction unmatched. The CDR3 is 14 residues long.